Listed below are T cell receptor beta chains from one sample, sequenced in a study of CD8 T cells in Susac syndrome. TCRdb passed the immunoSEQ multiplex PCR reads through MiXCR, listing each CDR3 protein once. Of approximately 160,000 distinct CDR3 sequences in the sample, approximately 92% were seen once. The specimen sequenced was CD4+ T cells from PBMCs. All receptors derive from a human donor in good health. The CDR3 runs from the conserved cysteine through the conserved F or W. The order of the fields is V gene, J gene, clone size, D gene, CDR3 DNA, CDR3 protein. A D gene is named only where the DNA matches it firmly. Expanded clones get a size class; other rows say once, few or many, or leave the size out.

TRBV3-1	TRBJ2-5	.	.	TGTGCCAGCAGCCAAGAAAGAAGGGGCCCGGAGACCCAGTACTTC	CASSQERRGPETQYF
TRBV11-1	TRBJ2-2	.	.	TGTGCCAGCAGCTCCCTCAACAAGGGGGAGCTGTTTTTT	CASSSLNKGELFF
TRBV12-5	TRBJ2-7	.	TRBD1	TGTGCTAGTGCCGACAGGGTGGTCGAGCAGTACTTC	CASADRVVEQYF
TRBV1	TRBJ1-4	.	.	TGCACCAGCAGCGGCGGACCGTCAACTAGGGAAAAACTGTTTTTT	CTSSGGPSTREKLFF
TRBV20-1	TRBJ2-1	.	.	TGCAGTGCTCATGCCTACAATGAGCAGTTCTTC	CSAHAYNEQFF
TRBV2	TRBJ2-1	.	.	TGTGCCAGCAGGAGCCCCGGTCTCTACAATGAGCAGTTCTTC	CASRSPGLYNEQFF
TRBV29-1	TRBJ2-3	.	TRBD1	TGCAGCACGGACAGGGTGGGCACAGATACGCAGTATTTT	CSTDRVGTDTQYF
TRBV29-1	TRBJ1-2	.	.	TGCAGCACAGGGACTCGGAACTATGGCTACACCTTC	CSTGTRNYGYTF
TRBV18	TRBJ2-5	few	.	TGTGCCAGCTCACCACGAGACCGGGACTTCGGCTACTTC	CASSPRDRDFGYF
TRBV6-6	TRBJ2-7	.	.	TGTGCCAGCAGCTCAACAGGGTTTAGCTCCTACGAGCAGTACTTC	CASSSTGFSSYEQYF
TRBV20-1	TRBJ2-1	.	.	TGCAGTGCTGTCAGCAATGAGCAGTTCTTC	CSAVSNEQFF
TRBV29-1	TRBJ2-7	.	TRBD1	TGCAGCGGTGGGACAGGGCTATACGAGCAGTACTTC	CSGGTGLYEQYF
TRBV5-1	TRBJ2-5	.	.	TGCGCCAGCAGCTTGGTGGGGGCGCGGGAGACCCAGTACTTC	CASSLVGARETQYF
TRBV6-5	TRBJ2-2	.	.	TGTGCCAGCAGTTACTCGACGGATCCCGGGGAGCTGTTTTTT	CASSYSTDPGELFF
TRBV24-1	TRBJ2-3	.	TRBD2	TGTGCCACCAGTCCCGGGACTAGCGGGCGCCCAGATACGCAGTATTTT	CATSPGTSGRPDTQYF
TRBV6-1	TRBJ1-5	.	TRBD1	TGTGCCAGCAGCGCCGGGACAGGGGGCGATAGCAATCAGCCCCAGCATTTT	CASSAGTGGDSNQPQHF
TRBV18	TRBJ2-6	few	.	TGTGCCAGCTCACCGTCGGCTGGGGCCAACGTCCTGACTTTC	CASSPSAGANVLTF
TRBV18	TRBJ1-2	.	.	TGTGCCAGCTCGTCCATTGGCGCTGAAGGCTACACCTTC	CASSSIGAEGYTF
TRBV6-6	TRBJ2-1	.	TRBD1	TGTGCCAGCAGTTATCCGGGACAGGGCCTTTATGGGCAGTTCTTC	CASSYPGQGLYGQFF
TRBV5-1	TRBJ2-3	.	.	TGCGCCAGCATCGACCCTGGAGATACGCAGTATTTT	CASIDPGDTQYF
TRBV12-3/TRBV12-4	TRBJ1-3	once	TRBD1	TGTGCCAGCGTTTTAGGAGGGACAGTGAGAAACACCATATATTTT	CASVLGGTVRNTIYF
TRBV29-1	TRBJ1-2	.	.	TGCAGCGTCGGCCCACAGGGTTACGGCTACACCTTC	CSVGPQGYGYTF
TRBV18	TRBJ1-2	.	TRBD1	TGTGCCAGCTCACCCTTTACAGGGGAGAACAGCTACACCTTC	CASSPFTGENSYTF
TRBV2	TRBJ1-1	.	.	TGTGCCAGCAGTGAGGGGCCGGGAACTGAAGCTTTCTTT	CASSEGPGTEAFF
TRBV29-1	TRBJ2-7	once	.	TGCAGCGCCGTCGGGAGCGACGAGCAGTACTTC	CSAVGSDEQYF
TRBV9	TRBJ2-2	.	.	TGTGCCAGCAGCGTACTGGCCGGGACACCGAACACCGGGGAGCTGTTTTTT	CASSVLAGTPNTGELFF
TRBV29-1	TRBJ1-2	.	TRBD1	TGCAGCGCCTGGGACAGTGGCTACACCTTC	CSAWDSGYTF
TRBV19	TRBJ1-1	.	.	TGTGCCAGTAGTATCGCCGGGTTGAACACTGAAGCTTTCTTT	CASSIAGLNTEAFF
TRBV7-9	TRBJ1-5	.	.	TGTGCCAGCAGCTTTGGGGGCAGCGGCAATCAGCCCCAGCATTTT	CASSFGGSGNQPQHF
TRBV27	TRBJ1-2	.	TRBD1	TGTGCCAGCAGACCTTGGACAGGGGCTTTAACTAACTATGGCTACACCTTC	CASRPWTGALTNYGYTF
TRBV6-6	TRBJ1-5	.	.	TGTGCCAGCAGTTACTCGACGGGGTTGAGTAATCAGCCCCAGCATTTT	CASSYSTGLSNQPQHF
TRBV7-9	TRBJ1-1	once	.	TGTGCCAGCAGCTTAATCGGGGGGGAGGCTTTCTTT	CASSLIGGEAFF
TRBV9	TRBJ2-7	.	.	TGTGCCAGCAGTAGGACGGATACCTACGAGCAGTACTTC	CASSRTDTYEQYF
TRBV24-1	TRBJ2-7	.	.	TGTGCCACCACTGCACTCATACGATTCCCCCAACCCCAGCAGTACTTC	CATTALIRFPQPQQYF
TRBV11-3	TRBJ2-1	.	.	TGTGCCAGCAGCTTAGGGGGTAGTAATCCCAATGAGCAGTTCTTC	CASSLGGSNPNEQFF
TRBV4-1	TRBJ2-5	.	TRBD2	TGCGCCAGCAGCCAAGCGGCACTAGCGGGTCCGGGAGCCCAGTACTTC	CASSQAALAGPGAQYF